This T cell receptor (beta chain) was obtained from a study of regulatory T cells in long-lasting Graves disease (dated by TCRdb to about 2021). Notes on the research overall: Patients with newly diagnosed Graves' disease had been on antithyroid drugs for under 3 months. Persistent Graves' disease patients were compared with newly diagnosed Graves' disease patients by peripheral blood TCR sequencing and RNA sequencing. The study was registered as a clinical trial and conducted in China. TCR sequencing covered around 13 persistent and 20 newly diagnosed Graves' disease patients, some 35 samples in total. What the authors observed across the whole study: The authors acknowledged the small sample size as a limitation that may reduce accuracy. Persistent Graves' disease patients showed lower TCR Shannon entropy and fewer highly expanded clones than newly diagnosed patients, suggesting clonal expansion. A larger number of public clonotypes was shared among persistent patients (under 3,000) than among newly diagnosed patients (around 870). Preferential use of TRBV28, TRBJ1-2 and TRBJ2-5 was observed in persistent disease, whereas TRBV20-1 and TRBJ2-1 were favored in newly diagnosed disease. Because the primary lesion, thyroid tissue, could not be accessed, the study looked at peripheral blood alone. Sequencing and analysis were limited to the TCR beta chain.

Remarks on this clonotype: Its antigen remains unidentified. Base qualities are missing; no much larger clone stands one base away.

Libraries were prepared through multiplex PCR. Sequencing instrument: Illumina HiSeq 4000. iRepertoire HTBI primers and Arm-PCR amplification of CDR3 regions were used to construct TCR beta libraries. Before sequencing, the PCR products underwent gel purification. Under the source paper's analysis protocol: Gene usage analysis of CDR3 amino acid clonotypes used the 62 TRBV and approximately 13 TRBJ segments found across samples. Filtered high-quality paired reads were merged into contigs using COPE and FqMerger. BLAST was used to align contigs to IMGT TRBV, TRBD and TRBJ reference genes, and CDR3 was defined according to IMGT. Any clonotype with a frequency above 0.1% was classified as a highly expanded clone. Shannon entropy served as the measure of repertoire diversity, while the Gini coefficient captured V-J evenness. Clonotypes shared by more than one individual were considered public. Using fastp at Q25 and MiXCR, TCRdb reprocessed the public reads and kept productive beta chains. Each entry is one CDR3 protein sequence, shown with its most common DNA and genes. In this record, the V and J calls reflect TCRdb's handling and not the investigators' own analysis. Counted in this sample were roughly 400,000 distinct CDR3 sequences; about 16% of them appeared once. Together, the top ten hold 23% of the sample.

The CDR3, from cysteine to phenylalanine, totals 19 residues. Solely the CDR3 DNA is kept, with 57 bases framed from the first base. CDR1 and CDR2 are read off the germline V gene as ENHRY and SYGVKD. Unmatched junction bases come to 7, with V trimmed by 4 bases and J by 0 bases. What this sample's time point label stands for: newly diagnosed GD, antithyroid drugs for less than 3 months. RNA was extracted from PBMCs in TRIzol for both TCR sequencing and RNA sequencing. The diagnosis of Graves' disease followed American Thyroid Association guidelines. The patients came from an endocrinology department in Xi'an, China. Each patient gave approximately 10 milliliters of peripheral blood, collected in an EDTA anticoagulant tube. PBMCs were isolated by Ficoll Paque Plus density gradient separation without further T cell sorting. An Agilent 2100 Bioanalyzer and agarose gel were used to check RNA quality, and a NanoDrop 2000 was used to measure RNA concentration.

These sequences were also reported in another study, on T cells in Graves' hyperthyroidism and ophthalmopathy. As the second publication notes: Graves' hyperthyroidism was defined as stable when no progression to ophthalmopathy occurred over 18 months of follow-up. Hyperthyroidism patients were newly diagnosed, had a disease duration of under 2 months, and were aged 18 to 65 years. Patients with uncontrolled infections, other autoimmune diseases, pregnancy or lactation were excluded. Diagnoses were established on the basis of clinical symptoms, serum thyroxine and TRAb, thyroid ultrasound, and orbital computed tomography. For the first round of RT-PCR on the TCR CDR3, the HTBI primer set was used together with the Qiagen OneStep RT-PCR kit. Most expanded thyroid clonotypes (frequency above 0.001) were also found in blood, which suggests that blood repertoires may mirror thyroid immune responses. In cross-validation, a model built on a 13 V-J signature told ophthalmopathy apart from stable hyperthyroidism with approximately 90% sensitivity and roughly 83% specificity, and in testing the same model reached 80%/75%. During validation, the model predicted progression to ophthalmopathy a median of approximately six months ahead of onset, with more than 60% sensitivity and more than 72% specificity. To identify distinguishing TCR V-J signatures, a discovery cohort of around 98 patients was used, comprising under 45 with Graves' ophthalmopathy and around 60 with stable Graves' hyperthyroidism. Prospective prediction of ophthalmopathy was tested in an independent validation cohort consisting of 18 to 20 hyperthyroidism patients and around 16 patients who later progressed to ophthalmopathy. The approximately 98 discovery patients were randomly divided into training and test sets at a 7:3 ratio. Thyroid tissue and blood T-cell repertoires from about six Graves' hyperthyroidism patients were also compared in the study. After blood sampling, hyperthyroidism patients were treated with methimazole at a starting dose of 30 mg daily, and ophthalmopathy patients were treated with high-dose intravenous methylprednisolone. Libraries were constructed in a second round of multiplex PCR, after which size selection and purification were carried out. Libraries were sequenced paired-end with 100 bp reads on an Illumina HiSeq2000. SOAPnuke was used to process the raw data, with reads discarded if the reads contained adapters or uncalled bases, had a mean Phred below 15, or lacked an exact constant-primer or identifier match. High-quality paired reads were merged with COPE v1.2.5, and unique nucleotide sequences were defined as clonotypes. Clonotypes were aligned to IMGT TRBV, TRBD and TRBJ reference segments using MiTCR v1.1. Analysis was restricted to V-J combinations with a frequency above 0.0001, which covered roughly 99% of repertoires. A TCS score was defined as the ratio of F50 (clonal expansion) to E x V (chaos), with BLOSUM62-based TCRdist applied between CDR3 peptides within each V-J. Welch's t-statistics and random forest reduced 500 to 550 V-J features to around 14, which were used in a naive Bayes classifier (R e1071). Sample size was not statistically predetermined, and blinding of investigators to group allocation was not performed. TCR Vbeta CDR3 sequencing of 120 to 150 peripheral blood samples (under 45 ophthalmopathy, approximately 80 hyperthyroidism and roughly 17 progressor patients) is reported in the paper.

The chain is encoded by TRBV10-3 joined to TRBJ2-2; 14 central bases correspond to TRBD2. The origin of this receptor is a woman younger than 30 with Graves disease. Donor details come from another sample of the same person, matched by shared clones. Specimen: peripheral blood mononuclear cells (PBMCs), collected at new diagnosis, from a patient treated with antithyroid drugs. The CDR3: CAISATKGLAGANTGELFF. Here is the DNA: TGTGCCATCAGTGCGACCAAGGGACTAGCGGGAGCGAACACCGGGGAGCTGTTTTTT.